These T cell receptor beta chains were read from a single sample in a study of blood T cell repertoires in COVID-19. Sequencing used immunoSEQ multiplex PCR; TCRdb keeps in-frame clones, though not all of them. The sample comprises about 68,000 clones, 85% to 90% of which are singletons, and roughly 8% rests with the top ten. The source material was peripheral blood. The receptors come from a man aged 45-65 years with active COVID-19. Each CDR3 is given without its conserved first and last residue.

cdr3_length v_call cdr3_aa
15 TRBV7-8 ASSLALGSLGAGELF
7 TRBV12-3/TRBV12-4 AKLASQY
16 TRBV11-3 ASSLGPRRGGLVNEQF
12 TRBV6-2/TRBV6-3 ASSDAGPNYGYT
12 TRBV5-1 ASSMGGPVDGYT
12 TRBV5-1 ASSLDSSVGGYT
14 TRBV7-9 ASSPRTSGGADTQY
12 TRBV16 ASSQFHKNQPQH
11 TRBV30 AWMGQNTGELF
15 TRBV4-1 ASSHQPRTGDSEGYT
9 TRBV5-5 ASSFQQVKY
13 TRBV9 ASSVGGGRTDTQY
12 TRBV11-2 ASSLDRVTDTQY
13 TRBV15 ATSIVLGGLEEQY
13 TRBV3-1/TRBV3-2 ASSPDFSSYNEQF
13 TRBV6-5 ASSVISGGNHEQY
13 TRBV7-2 ASSFVDREYYGYT
14 TRBV19 ASSIFGQVRNQPQH
10 TRBV3-1/TRBV3-2 ASSLVGRGYT
12 TRBV4-1 ASSRDGRGTEAF
12 TRBV4-1 ASSQVGRAYEQY
15 TRBV7-9 ASRLEEAWANTGELF
13 TRBV4-1 ASSQEGRGYNEQF
12 TRBV19 ASRLAAARGEQY
12 TRBV27 ASSLLGGVETQY
10 TRBV20-1 SASRQNTEAF
12 TRBV4-1 ASSQVPGAHTIY
12 TRBV5-1 ASSWGGTNYGYT
14 TRBV5-5 ASSLVALAGGETQY
12 TRBV7-9 ASSLSGQSYEQY
12 TRBV6-2/TRBV6-3 ASSARTGAYEQY
11 TRBV10-3 AISATGDLGYT
13 TRBV6-5 ASSYSGGGAYGYT
11 TRBV7-8 AGTGRDSYEQY
12 TRBV3-1/TRBV3-2 ASSQDLTSYEQY
14 TRBV7-9 ASSPGSGTEAYEQY
13 TRBV3-1/TRBV3-2 ASSQDGRSTDTQY
15 TRBV4-1 ASSQDHRLAVTDTQY
14 TRBV6-5 ASSYPLAGGLNEQF
11 TRBV19 ASSIRGGEKLF
17 TRBV7-6 ASSLGVKGQGYRRTEAF
12 TRBV5-6 ASSIPTGIDEQF
17 TRBV7-3 ASSLSLGTGALLGDEQY
11 TRBV19 ASSWTGGSPLH
11 TRBV7-8 ASSPDRNYGYT
11 TRBV29-1 SVEPGGANGYT
14 TRBV13 ASSSGLAGSTDTQY
13 TRBV6-5 ASSYSKNGPNEQF
12 TRBV6-5 ASIPGWPRETQY
12 TRBV2 ASSGGSFNQPQH